A selection of T cell receptor beta chains follows, all from one sample in a study of early stage breast cancer tumors. Repertoires were generated with immunoSEQ multiplex PCR, while TCRdb's copy carries only in-frame clones and drops some. The table includes about 5,000 clones, 70% detected once. Sequenced: normal breast tissue next to the tumor. The receptors stem from a person aged 55 to 75 with breast cancer. Both conserved end residues are trimmed from each CDR3.

v_gene	j_gene	CDR3aa
TRBV10-1	TRBJ2-3	ATQRTHGGADTQY
TRBV7-8	TRBJ2-7	ASSSYGGRGVIYEQY
TRBV9	TRBJ2-7	ASSPSNRGLYEQY
TRBV29-1	TRBJ2-3	SVDLSGSTDTQY
TRBV5-6	TRBJ2-7	ASSLISGTYEQY
TRBV7-8	TRBJ2-3	ASRPAGFGTDTQY
TRBV9	TRBJ2-7	ASSVSPGHSTYEQY
TRBV6-5	TRBJ2-1	ASTVTSGIYNEQF
TRBV28	TRBJ2-7	ASSLLAGTYEQY
TRBV28	TRBJ1-2	ASSGRFGYGYT
TRBV19	TRBJ2-2	ASSNPNTGELF
TRBV4-2	TRBJ2-2	ASSQGSSSGGLNTGELF
TRBV5-8	TRBJ2-1	ASRPTVTLYNEQF
TRBV10-1	TRBJ1-2	APQSYGYT
TRBV30	TRBJ1-5	AFTGDSNQPQH
TRBV4-3	TRBJ2-1	ASSQTTSGSYNEQF
TRBV7-6	.	ASSQGGYEQY
TRBV2	TRBJ1-2	ASRPYVANYGYT
TRBV5-1	TRBJ1-5	ASSTGQGMPQH
TRBV27	TRBJ2-5	ASSLSGQGWETQY